These T cell receptor beta chains were read from a single sample in a study of OX40 agonist ivuxolimab in advanced cancers. Assay: immunoSEQ multiplex PCR; the TCRdb copy retains only in-frame clones and omits some. The table has about 79,000 clones, roughly 94% seen once. The sample was CD4+ or CD8+ T cells sorted from blood, taken in a trial of the OX40 agonist ivuxolimab. The receptors derive from an adult with an advanced solid tumor such as melanoma, head and neck, liver or kidney cancer. CDR3s include the opening cysteine and the closing phenylalanine or tryptophan. A D gene is named only where the DNA matches it firmly. Size is omitted from some rows. Given values are once, few, many or a class for expanded clones.

v_call	clone_size	j_call	cdr3_length	d_call	cdr3_aa	cdr3_nt
TRBV13	NA	TRBJ2-7	13	NA	CASSLIRGYEQYF	TGTGCCAGCAGCTTAATCAGGGGCTACGAGCAGTACTTC
TRBV18	NA	TRBJ2-7	19	TRBD2	CASSPQGASSGSSSYEQYF	TGTGCCAGCTCACCCCAAGGGGCTAGTAGCGGGAGTTCCTCCTACGAGCAGTACTTC
TRBV19	NA	TRBJ1-1	17	NA	CASSIGLTMGKNTEAFF	TGTGCCAGTAGTATAGGCCTAACGATGGGAAAGAACACTGAAGCTTTCTTT
TRBV12-2	NA	TRBJ1-5	18	NA	CASRPHHDRVRCNQPQHF	TGTGCAAGTCGTCCCCACCACGACAGGGTTCGATGCAATCAGCCCCAGCATTTT
TRBV4-3	NA	TRBJ1-1	15	NA	CASSQDRAGVAEAFF	TGCGCCAGCAGCCAAGATCGGGCAGGGGTCGCTGAAGCTTTCTTT
TRBV5-1	NA	TRBJ1-1	16	NA	CASSLASGGRSTEAFF	TGCGCCAGCAGCTTAGCCTCGGGGGGGCGTAGCACTGAAGCTTTCTTT
TRBV7-9	NA	TRBJ2-1	15	TRBD2	CASRHGTSGSDEQFF	TGTGCCAGCAGACACGGGACTAGCGGGAGCGATGAGCAGTTCTTC
TRBV14	NA	TRBJ1-1	15	NA	CASSQVDGENTEAFF	TGTGCCAGCAGCCAAGTGGACGGGGAGAACACTGAAGCTTTCTTT
TRBV7-8	once	TRBJ2-5	19	TRBD2	CASSTRTSGSERKKETQYF	TGTGCCAGCAGCACCCGGACTAGCGGGAGTGAAAGGAAGAAAGAGACCCAGTACTTC
TRBV28	NA	TRBJ1-5	14	NA	CASSSRDSNQPQHF	TGTGCCAGCAGTAGTAGGGATAGCAATCAGCCCCAGCATTTT
TRBV11-1	NA	TRBJ2-7	15	TRBD1	CASSFDRGLLDEQYF	TGTGCCAGCAGCTTCGACAGGGGCCTTTTAGACGAGCAGTACTTC
TRBV4-3	NA	TRBJ2-2	16	TRBD1	CASSQRTGENTGELFF	TGCGCCAGCAGCCAACGGACAGGGGAGAACACCGGGGAGCTGTTTTTT
TRBV27	NA	TRBJ2-1	15	NA	CASSLSGSSYNEQFF	TGTGCCAGCAGTTTATCAGGAAGCTCCTACAATGAGCAGTTCTTC
TRBV9	NA	TRBJ2-1	16	NA	CASSVEGRSSYNEQFF	TGTGCCAGCAGCGTAGAAGGCAGGAGCTCCTACAATGAGCAGTTCTTC
TRBV4-1	NA	TRBJ2-4	15	NA	CASSPSQGGSDIQYF	TGCGCCAGCAGCCCAAGTCAGGGGGGCTCGGACATTCAGTACTTC
TRBV27	NA	TRBJ2-1	16	TRBD2	CASSLPSSGSYNEQFF	TGTGCCAGCAGTTTACCCTCTAGCGGGAGTTACAATGAGCAGTTCTTC
TRBV7-9	NA	TRBJ2-7	11	NA	CASSDRYEQYF	TGTGCCAGCAGCGACCGGTACGAGCAGTACTTC
TRBV10-3	NA	TRBJ2-7	13	NA	CAISELGQYEQYF	TGTGCCATCAGTGAATTAGGGCAATACGAGCAGTACTTC
TRBV11-2	NA	TRBJ2-7	11	NA	CASSLGPEQYF	TGTGCCAGCAGCTTAGGGCCCGAGCAGTACTTC
TRBV16	NA	TRBJ2-2	13	NA	CASSQLGPGELFF	TGTGCCAGCAGCCAATTGGGGCCCGGGGAGCTGTTTTTT
TRBV15	NA	TRBJ2-3	17	TRBD2	CATSGLAGGSSTDTQYF	TGTGCCACCAGCGGGCTAGCGGGGGGTTCCAGCACAGATACGCAGTATTTT
TRBV6-5	NA	TRBJ1-1	12	NA	CASSYGGEQAFF	TGTGCCAGCAGTTACGGGGGGGAGCAAGCTTTCTTT
TRBV7-8	NA	TRBJ1-5	18	TRBD1	CASSLSGTGGMGNQPQHF	TGTGCCAGCAGCCTGTCCGGGACAGGGGGAATGGGCAATCAGCCCCAGCATTTT
TRBV7-6	NA	TRBJ2-1	15	NA	CASSLGDQPYNEQFF	TGTGCCAGCAGCTTAGGAGATCAACCCTACAATGAGCAGTTCTTC
TRBV11-2	NA	TRBJ2-7	14	NA	CASSLVPTSYEQYF	TGTGCCAGCAGCTTAGTGCCGACATCCTACGAGCAGTACTTC
TRBV6-5	NA	TRBJ2-2	13	TRBD2	CASTVSGKGELFF	TGTGCCAGCACCGTTAGCGGGAAGGGGGAGCTGTTTTTT
TRBV27	NA	TRBJ2-5	15	NA	CASSLQTPAGETQYF	TGTGCCAGCAGCCTACAAACGCCCGCGGGGGAGACCCAGTACTTC
TRBV5-5	NA	TRBJ1-2	14	TRBD1	CASSWGQAPPGYTF	TGTGCCAGCAGCTGGGGACAGGCGCCCCCCGGCTACACCTTC
TRBV5-4	NA	TRBJ1-4	15	NA	CASSPGLPTNEKLFF	TGTGCCAGCAGCCCCGGGCTTCCAACTAATGAAAAACTGTTTTTT
TRBV30	NA	TRBJ1-4	13	TRBD1	CAASDRLNEKLFF	TGTGCCGCCTCGGACAGGCTGAATGAAAAACTGTTTTTT
TRBV9	NA	TRBJ1-6	17	TRBD1	CASSLHRDSSYNSPLHF	TGTGCCAGCAGTCTTCACCGGGACAGCTCCTATAATTCACCCCTCCACTTT
TRBV5-1	NA	TRBJ2-3	13	NA	CASSSTGTDTQYF	TGCGCCAGCAGTTCCACGGGCACAGATACGCAGTATTTT
TRBV29-1	NA	TRBJ1-2	14	TRBD1	CSAVGTGEDYGYTF	TGCAGCGCTGTCGGGACAGGGGAGGACTATGGCTACACCTTC
TRBV2	NA	TRBJ2-7	11	NA	CASRRTYEQYF	TGTGCCAGCAGAAGAACCTACGAGCAGTACTTC
TRBV2	NA	TRBJ2-1	16	TRBD2	CASSETASGVYNEQFF	TGTGCCAGCAGTGAAACCGCTAGCGGGGTATACAATGAGCAGTTCTTC
TRBV29-1	once	TRBJ2-1	15	TRBD2	CSVRTSGTAYNEQFF	TGCAGCGTGCGGACTAGCGGGACCGCCTACAATGAGCAGTTCTTC